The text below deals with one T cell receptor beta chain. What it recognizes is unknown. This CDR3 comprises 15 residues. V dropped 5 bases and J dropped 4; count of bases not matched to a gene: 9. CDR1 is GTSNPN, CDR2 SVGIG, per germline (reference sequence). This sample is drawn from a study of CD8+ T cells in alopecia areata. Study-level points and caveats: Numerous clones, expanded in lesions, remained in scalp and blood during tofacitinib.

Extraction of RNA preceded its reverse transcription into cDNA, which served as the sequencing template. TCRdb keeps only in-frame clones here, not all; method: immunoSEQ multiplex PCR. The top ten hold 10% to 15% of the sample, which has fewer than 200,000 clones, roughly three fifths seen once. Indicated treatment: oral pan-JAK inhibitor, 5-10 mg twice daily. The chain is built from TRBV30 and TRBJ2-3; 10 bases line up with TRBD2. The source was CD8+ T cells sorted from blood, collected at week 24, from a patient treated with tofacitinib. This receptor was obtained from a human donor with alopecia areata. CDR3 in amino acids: CAWCLSGGASDTQYF. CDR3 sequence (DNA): TGTGCCTGGTGCCTCAGCGGGGGGGCTTCAGATACGCAGTATTTT.